Listed below are T cell receptor beta chains from one sample, sequenced in a study of blood T cell repertoires in COVID-19. Libraries were prepared by immunoSEQ multiplex PCR; TCRdb keeps only in-frame clonotypes and omits some of them. The data hold 350,000 to 550,000 clones, with 80% to 90% observed a single time. The sequencing input was PBMCs or T cells enriched from blood (not recorded which). All receptors derive from a man aged 30 to 39 who had recovered from COVID-19. The CDR3 runs from the conserved cysteine through the conserved F or W. Each record gives: D gene, J gene, V gene, clone size, CDR3 protein, CDR3 DNA. A D gene is named only where the DNA matches it firmly. Some rows mark clone size as missing; the rest say once, few, many or name a class of expanded clone.

>-|TRBJ2-2|TRBV21-1|-
CASKPPQHTAQGSRNTGELFF
TGTGCCAGCAAACCACCCCAGCACACAGCCCAGGGTAGCCGGAACACCGGGGAGCTGTTTTTT
>-|TRBJ2-3|TRBV10-1|-
CASSEGTFHSTDTQYF
TGCGCCAGCAGTGAGGGGACTTTCCATAGCACAGATACGCAGTATTTT
>-|TRBJ2-5|TRBV11-2|-
CASSLEESWETQYF
TGTGCCAGCAGCTTAGAAGAGTCCTGGGAGACCCAGTACTTC
>-|TRBJ2-7|TRBV3-1/TRBV3-2|-
CASSQDFRTERGEQYF
TGTGCCAGCAGCCAAGATTTTAGGACAGAAAGAGGCGAGCAGTACTTC
>-|TRBJ2-1|TRBV6-2/TRBV6-3|-
CASSYVLGDEQFF
TGTGCCAGCAGTTACGTTCTCGGGGATGAGCAGTTCTTC
>TRBD1|TRBJ2-1|TRBV12-5|-
CASGLEGTGGRNEQFF
TGTGCTAGTGGCTTGGAAGGGACAGGGGGTCGTAATGAGCAGTTCTTC
>TRBD2|TRBJ2-7|TRBV7-8|-
CASSLGEGGRRYEQYF
TGTGCCAGCAGCTTAGGGGAGGGAGGGAGGAGGTACGAGCAGTACTTC
>TRBD1|TRBJ1-1|TRBV10-3|-
CAISESGQGADTEAFF
TGTGCCATCAGTGAGTCGGGACAGGGGGCCGACACTGAAGCTTTCTTT
>TRBD1|TRBJ2-1|TRBV12-5|-
CASGNTGGTNEQFF
TGTGCTAGTGGTAATACAGGGGGCACGAATGAGCAGTTCTTC
>-|TRBJ2-7|TRBV30|-
CAWGGATGVYEQYF
TGTGCCTGGGGGGGGGCGACAGGGGTCTACGAGCAGTACTTC
>-|TRBJ1-1|TRBV6-2/TRBV6-3|-
CASSSPGKPNTEAFF
TGTGCCAGCAGTTCTCCCGGGAAGCCGAACACTGAAGCTTTCTTT
>-|TRBJ1-1|TRBV14|-
CASLEAFF
TGTGCCTCACTGGAGGCTTTCTTT
>-|TRBJ1-3|TRBV18|-
CASSPLEFASGNTIYF
TGTGCCAGCTCACCACTGGAGTTTGCTTCTGGAAACACCATATATTTT
>-|TRBJ1-2|TRBV6-5|-
CASRRIEDYGYTF
TGTGCCAGCAGACGGATTGAGGACTATGGCTACACCTTC
>-|TRBJ2-5|TRBV7-9|few
CASSFGVTLRETQYF
TGTGCCAGCAGCTTTGGCGTGACTTTACGGGAGACCCAGTACTTC
>-|TRBJ2-2|TRBV19|-
CASSIRRSTGELFF
TGTGCCAGTAGTATACGTAGATCCACCGGGGAGCTGTTTTTT
>-|TRBJ2-3|TRBV24-1|-
CATSDSVGGRGWKPDTQYF
TGTGCCACCAGTGATTCGGTCGGGGGGCGCGGATGGAAGCCAGATACGCAGTATTTT
>-|TRBJ1-1|TRBV7-9|-
CASSLSGEAFF
TGTGCCAGCAGCTTGTCGGGGGAAGCTTTCTTT
>TRBD2|TRBJ2-1|TRBV19|-
CASSLLAGGRDEQFF
TGTGCCAGTAGTTTACTAGCGGGAGGACGGGATGAGCAGTTCTTC
>-|TRBJ2-2|TRBV24-1|-
CATQGDFANTGELFF
TGTGCCACCCAGGGGGACTTTGCGAACACCGGGGAGCTGTTTTTT
>TRBD2|TRBJ2-5|TRBV6-5|-
CASRGSGMETQYF
TGTGCCAGCAGAGGGAGCGGGATGGAGACCCAGTACTTC
>TRBD1|TRBJ2-2|TRBV30|-
CASTGGGNTGELFF
TGTGCCTCCACAGGGGGCGGAAACACCGGGGAGCTGTTTTTT
>-|TRBJ2-3|TRBV7-2|-
CASSLAGLASTDTQYF
TGTGCCAGCAGCTTAGCGGGCCTAGCTAGCACAGATACGCAGTATTTT
>-|TRBJ2-7|TRBV7-6|-
CASSPSGGPYEQYF
TGTGCCAGCAGCCCCAGCGGTGGTCCCTACGAGCAGTACTTC
>TRBD2|TRBJ2-1|TRBV4-2|-
CASSQGPGLAGLSSYNEQFF
TGTGCCAGCAGCCAAGGTCCCGGACTAGCGGGACTGAGCTCCTACAATGAGCAGTTCTTC
>TRBD2|TRBJ2-2|TRBV10-3|-
CAISIGTSGTYTGELFF
TGTGCCATCAGCATCGGGACTAGCGGGACGTACACCGGGGAGCTGTTTTTT
>TRBD1|TRBJ2-4|TRBV5-4|-
CASSGPPGQKAKNIQYF
TGTGCCAGCAGCGGACCTCCGGGACAGAAAGCCAAAAACATTCAGTACTTC
>TRBD1|TRBJ2-3|TRBV7-8|-
CASSPTTGGADTQYF
TGTGCCAGCAGCCCCACGACAGGGGGGGCGGATACGCAGTATTTT
>TRBD1|TRBJ2-7|TRBV5-1|few
CASSLDRDRGPREQYF
TGCGCCAGCAGCTTGGACCGGGACAGGGGACCAAGGGAGCAGTACTTC
>-|TRBJ1-2|TRBV11-2|few
CASSSSYGYTF
TGTGCCAGCAGCTCCAGCTATGGCTACACCTTC
>-|TRBJ1-2|TRBV7-9|once
CASSFEDAAGGTF
TGTGCCAGCAGCTTCGAGGACGCCGCGGGCGGCACCTTC
>TRBD1|TRBJ1-3|TRBV7-9|-
CASSLAGTGTGNTIYF
TGTGCCAGCAGCTTAGCAGGGACAGGAACTGGAAACACCATATATTTT
>-|TRBJ1-5|TRBV3-1/TRBV3-2|-
CASSQGPVGQPQHF
TGTGCCAGCAGCCAGGGGCCAGTAGGACAGCCCCAGCATTTT
>TRBD2|TRBJ2-1|TRBV29-1|-
CSALLAPSYNEQFF
TGCAGCGCACTACTAGCGCCCTCCTACAATGAGCAGTTCTTC
>-|TRBJ2-7|TRBV13|-
CASSLGQVYEQYF
TGTGCCAGCAGCTTAGGGCAGGTCTACGAGCAGTACTTC
>-|TRBJ2-1|TRBV5-1|-
CASSLAPGNALFF
TGCGCCAGCAGCTTGGCTCCAGGGAACGCGCTGTTCTTC
>-|TRBJ2-2|TRBV5-8|-
CASVQRNTGELFF
TGTGCCAGCGTTCAGCGAAACACCGGGGAGCTGTTTTTT
>-|TRBJ1-1|TRBV13|-
CASSLFRPNTEAFF
TGTGCCAGCAGCTTATTCAGGCCGAACACTGAAGCTTTCTTT
>-|TRBJ2-5|TRBV24-1|-
CATSEGAPQETQYF
TGTGCCACCAGTGAAGGAGCCCCCCAAGAGACCCAGTACTTC
>TRBD2|TRBJ2-1|TRBV18|-
CASSIVGLAGPNEQFF
TGTGCCAGCTCAATAGTCGGACTAGCGGGACCAAATGAGCAGTTCTTC
>-|TRBJ1-2|TRBV4-1|-
CASSQPDRRTNYGYTF
TGCGCCAGCAGCCAACCCGACAGACGAACTAACTATGGCTACACCTTC
>-|TRBJ2-7|TRBV9|-
CASSVASTDYEQYF
TGTGCCAGCAGCGTAGCTTCGACAGACTACGAGCAGTACTTC
>TRBD1|TRBJ1-5|TRBV7-8|few
CASARRQGQPQHF
TGTGCCAGCGCCCGCCGACAGGGGCAGCCCCAGCATTTT
>-|TRBJ2-7|TRBV12-5|-
CASARDTSYEQYF
TGTGCTAGTGCCAGGGACACGAGCTACGAGCAGTACTTC
>-|TRBJ1-6|TRBV5-6|-
CASSLGQGGSPLHF
TGTGCCAGCAGCTTGGGTCAGGGAGGCTCACCCCTCCACTTT
>TRBD1|TRBJ1-5|TRBV10-1|-
CASKVLGTGRSWSQPQHF
TGCGCCAGCAAGGTACTCGGGACAGGGAGGTCGTGGAGCCAGCCCCAGCATTTT
>-|TRBJ1-3|TRBV28|-
CASSSPDLSGNTIYF
TGTGCCAGCAGTTCCCCAGATCTCTCTGGAAACACCATATATTTT
>-|TRBJ1-2|TRBV7-6|-
CASSLDTNYGYTF
TGTGCCAGCAGCTTAGACACAAACTATGGCTACACCTTC
>-|TRBJ2-7|TRBV7-2|once
CASSLAPSSYEQYF
TGTGCCAGCAGCTTAGCTCCGAGCTCCTACGAGCAGTACTTC
>TRBD2|TRBJ2-3|TRBV5-6|-
CASSYREGADTQYF
TGTGCCAGCAGCTATAGGGAGGGCGCAGATACGCAGTATTTT
>TRBD1|TRBJ1-1|TRBV29-1|-
CSVLPGQGAPGTEAFF
TGCAGCGTTCTACCGGGACAGGGGGCGCCGGGCACTGAAGCTTTCTTT
>-|TRBJ1-1|TRBV5-6|-
CASSLVMNTEAFF
TGTGCCAGCAGCTTGGTAATGAACACTGAAGCTTTCTTT
>TRBD1|TRBJ1-2|TRBV4-1|-
CASSQDGDRAYGYTF
TGCGCCAGCAGCCAAGATGGGGACAGGGCCTATGGCTACACCTTC
>TRBD1|TRBJ2-3|TRBV27|-
CASSSTGTDTQYF
TGTGCCAGCAGTTCGACAGGGACAGATACGCAGTATTTT
>-|TRBJ2-7|TRBV12-3/TRBV12-4|-
CASRGDKSYEQYF
TGTGCCAGCAGAGGGGACAAGTCCTACGAGCAGTACTTC
>-|TRBJ2-1|TRBV13|-
CASTAPSRGNEQFF
TGTGCCAGCACCGCACCTTCCCGGGGCAATGAGCAGTTCTTC
>-|TRBJ2-7|TRBV9|-
CASSATNSFSGEQYF
TGTGCCAGCAGCGCCACAAACTCGTTCTCGGGCGAGCAGTACTTC
>-|TRBJ1-5|TRBV7-9|once
CASSSGDRYSNQPQHF
TGTGCCAGCAGCTCCGGAGACAGATATAGCAATCAGCCCCAGCATTTT
>TRBD2|TRBJ2-1|TRBV7-2|-
CASTPSGIYNEQFF
TGTGCCAGCACCCCGAGCGGGATTTACAATGAGCAGTTCTTC
>-|TRBJ2-1|TRBV13|once
CASSTRGEDNEQFF
TGTGCCAGCAGCACTCGCGGCGAGGACAATGAGCAGTTCTTC